This paragraph reports one T cell receptor (beta chain). Time point of the sample: peripheral blood 6 weeks after treatment start. Enrolled patients showed locally advanced or metastatic urothelial carcinoma. The V segment lost 4 bases and the J segment 6 bases; nucleotides outside the gene matches: 9. CDR1 is SEHNR, CDR2 FQNEAQ, per germline (reference sequence). The CDR3 has 14 amino acids. Repertoires were generated with immunoSEQ multiplex PCR, while TCRdb's copy carries only in-frame clones and drops some. The sample shows some 48,000 clones, around 88% of them seen only once. This entry comes from a study of PD-L1 blockade in urothelial cancer. Study as a whole: Males with urothelial cancer arising in the bladder constituted most of the roughly 30 patients. Blood was tested 3 weeks (second dose) and 6 weeks into treatment.

Here the sequenced sample was PBMCs, taken around atezolizumab (anti-PD-L1) treatment. V usage is TRBV7-9 and J usage is TRBJ2-7; 7 bases are shared with TRBD2. This TCR was sampled from a man aged 55-75 years with urothelial cancer. The CDR3 protein is CASSSSGTTFEQYF. CDR3 in DNA: TGTGCCAGCAGCTCCTCCGGGACTACCTTCGAGCAGTACTTC.